The 27 T cell receptor beta chains below come from one sample, sequenced in a study of T cells after yellow fever vaccination. TCRdb re-called the 5' RACE reads through MiXCR, storing one row per CDR3 protein. Among 450,000 to 600,000 distinct CDR3 sequences listed, about 14% were seen once. The source material was PBMCs, sampled on the day of the yellow fever booster vaccination. Receptor source: a young man who received the YFV17D yellow fever vaccine.

In this sample, this clonotype turned up many times. This rearrangement joins TRBV20-1 to TRBJ2-3; 7 nucleotides align to TRBD2. This CDR3 has 13 amino acids. Germline loops: CDR1 DFQATT, CDR2 SNEGSKA (reference sequence). The CDR3 loop reads CSGGGPLSDTQYF. The CDR3 DNA reads as TGCAGCGGGGGAGGGCCTTTATCGGATACGCAGTATTTT.

This clonotype has at least ten counts. This chain links TRBV7-6 with TRBJ2-1, with D perhaps given as TRBD1 or TRBD2 (5 bases each). The CDR3 is 15 amino acids. V was cut by 3 bases and J by 4 bases, with 13 bases left in between. Germline CDR1 is SGHVS and CDR2 is FNYEAQ. The CDR3 protein is CASSLPGRGYNEQFF. CDR3 sequence (DNA): TGTGCCAGCAGCTTGCCGGGACGGGGATACAATGAGCAGTTCTTC.

A word on this clonotype: Its ends do not fully match the called genes, so a read error is possible. The V call is TRBV3-1, the J call TRBJ2-1, with unresolved D. Per germline, CDR1 LGHDT and CDR2 YNNKEL (reference sequence). The CDR3 loop spans 16 amino acids. The CDR3 is CACSQEDGGPYNEQFF. For the CDR3, the DNA is TGTGCCTGCAGCCAAGAAGATGGCGGCCCCTACAATGAGCAGTTCTTC.

This clonotype was counted a few times. This chain connects TRBV6-1 to TRBJ2-1; 9 bases are shared with TRBD2. The J segment lost 7 bases and the V segment lost 4 bases, leaving 11 bases of the junction unmatched. CDR3 length equals 16 residues. CDR1 and CDR2 from the germline V gene are MNHNS and SASEGT. In DNA form, the CDR3 reads TGTGCCAGCAGTGCCCCCGGGAGCGGGAGGACGAATGAGCAGTTCTTC. Its protein is CASSAPGSGRTNEQFF.

This rearrangement joins TRBV20-1 to TRBJ1-4; TRBD1 is a possible D gene (5 bases). The CDR3 totals 12 residues. Per germline, CDR1 DFQATT and CDR2 SNEGSKA (reference sequence). Trimming took 6 bases from V and 7 from J, leaving 12 bases between them. CDR3 coding DNA: TGCAGTGCAGCGGTTGGGGGTGAAAAACTGTTTTTT. It yields the protein CSAAVGGEKLFF.

V gene TRBV24-1 combines with J gene TRBJ2-1; 11 nucleotides match TRBD2. The ends lost 10 bases at V and 7 bases at J; junction bases unmatched: 8. The germline CDR1 and CDR2 sequences are KGHDR and SFDVKD. This CDR3 has 14 residues. This chain's CDR3 is CATETSGAPNEQFF. DNA of the CDR3: TGTGCCACGGAGACTAGCGGGGCCCCTAATGAGCAGTTCTTC.

This clonotype appeared a few times. The rearrangement uses TRBV10-3 and TRBJ1-2, with D unclear. V was pared by 3 bases and J by 3 bases, with 5 bases between. CDR3 size: 12 residues. Germline lookup yields CDR1 ENHRY and CDR2 SYGVKD. The CDR3 protein is CAISDLDYGYTF. The CDR3 DNA is TGTGCCATCAGTGACTTGGACTATGGCTACACCTTC.

With respect to this clonotype: A single base separates this from a much larger clone, so it may be a read error. V gene TRBV4-3 combines with J gene TRBJ2-7; D perhaps matches TRBD2 (5 bases). The CDR3 is 14 residues long. The V end lost 4 bases, the J end lost 3 bases, and 13 bases lay between the germline ends. Germline values: CDR1 LGHNA, CDR2 YSLEER. The CDR3 nucleotides are TGCGCCAGCAGCCCAAGTAGGAGGCTCTACGAGCAGTACTTC. It yields the protein CASSPSRRLYEQYF.

The chain links TRBV7-6 to TRBJ2-7; TRBD1 agrees at 9 bases. The CDR3 contains 14 residues. The junction had 9 bases not matched to a gene; V was cut back by 5 bases and J by 7 bases. CDR1 SGHVS and CDR2 FNYEAQ come from the germline V gene. CDR3 sequence: CASSPLPGTGEQYF. The CDR3 DNA reads as TGTGCCAGCAGCCCTCTGCCCGGGACAGGGGAGCAGTACTTC. The whole variable domain, filled in from reference TRBV7-6 and TRBJ2-7, reads GAGVSQSPRYKVTKRGQDVALRCDPISGHVSLYWYRQALGQGPEFLTYFNYEAQQDKSGLPNDRFSAERPEGSISTLTIQRTEQRDSAMYRCASSPLPGTGEQYFGPGTRLTVT.

This clonotype occurred a few times. CDR3 protein: CASSDPAVISYNEQFF. For the CDR3, the DNA is TGTGCCAGCAGTGACCCAGCGGTCATCTCCTACAATGAGCAGTTCTTC. The chain uses TRBV6-4 and TRBJ2-1, with D perhaps TRBD2 (5 bases). Germline loops: CDR1 MRHNA, CDR2 SNTAGT. The CDR3 has 16 amino acids. V was shortened by 2 bases and J by 0 bases, with 11 bases between the two germline ends.

This clonotype was detected a few times. This sequence joins TRBV20-1 and TRBJ2-3, with 9 bases matching TRBD2. V lost 4 bases and J lost 0; bases outside the gene matches: 5. The CDR3 runs to 15 residues. Germline V gives CDR1 DFQATT, CDR2 SNEGSKA (reference sequence). In nucleotides, the CDR3 is TGCAGTGCTACCGTAGCGGGAGCGAGCACAGATACGCAGTATTTT. Protein sequence: CSATVAGASTDTQYF.

The chain has TRBV12-3 or TRBV12-4 and TRBJ2-1, with D uncertain. Deletions cut 4 bases from V and 4 bases from J, with 5 bases between. CDR3 length equals 12 residues. CDR3 bases: TGTGCCAGCAGTTACATTTACAATGAGCAGTTCTTC. This encodes CASSYIYNEQFF.

This sequence joins TRBV4-3 and TRBJ2-6, with 7 bases identical to TRBD2. V was pared by 0 bases and J by 4 bases, with 6 bases of the junction left unmatched. CDR1 is LGHNA and CDR2 is YSLEER in the germline V gene. The CDR3 is made up of 17 amino acids. CDR3 nucleotide sequence: TGCGCCAGCAGCCAAGATCGGGGGGACGCCGGGGCCAACGTCCTGACTTTC. This gives the protein CASSQDRGDAGANVLTF.

This clonotype occurred many times. The chain carries TRBV7-9 and TRBJ1-1; 7 bases match TRBD1. CDR1 is SEHNR, CDR2 FQNEAQ, per germline (reference sequence). Trimming took 6 bases from V and 1 from J; bases not matched to a gene: 5. CDR3 length: 14 residues. The CDR3 coding sequence is TGTGCCAGCAGTATTGACAGGGCGAACACTGAAGCTTTCTTT. It translates to CASSIDRANTEAFF.

The chain employs TRBV20-1 and TRBJ2-1; D is perhaps TRBD2 (5 bases). The V end was cut by 5 bases, the J end by 2 bases, with 10 bases between. Looked up from germline, CDR1 is DFQATT and CDR2 is SNEGSKA (reference sequence). The CDR3 covers 13 residues. CDR3 sequence reads: CSASDLPYNEQFF. DNA for the CDR3: TGCAGTGCTTCGGACTTGCCCTACAATGAGCAGTTCTTC.

The V and J genes are TRBV7-2 and TRBJ2-1; 7 bases map to TRBD2. Unmatched junction bases numbered 6, after V lost 1 base and J lost 6 bases. Germline-derived CDR1 and CDR2 are SGHTA and FQGNSA. The CDR3 has 15 residues. This chain's CDR3 is CASSLGGGIPNEQFF. The CDR3 DNA is TGTGCCAGCAGCTTAGGGGGGGGAATTCCCAATGAGCAGTTCTTC.

This clonotype has a handful of counts. The rearrangement links TRBV5-1 to TRBJ2-5; a weak D match, TRBD2 (6 bases). There are 15 residues in the CDR3. Trimming shortened V by 0 bases and J by 2 bases, and 11 bases separated the two germline ends. CDR1 is SGHRS, CDR2 YFSETQ, per germline. As DNA, the CDR3 is TGCGCCAGCAGCTTGGTTGGAGGGATGCAAGAGACCCAGTACTTC. Translated: CASSLVGGMQETQYF.

There are many counts of this clonotype. V is TRBV5-4 and J is TRBJ2-4; no definite D call. The germline V gene encodes CDR1 SGHNT and CDR2 YYREEE (reference sequence). The CDR3 is 16 amino acids. V was trimmed by 0 bases and J by 2 bases, leaving 12 bases between them. CDR3 protein: CASSLDVAATKNIQYF. CDR3 nucleotides: TGTGCCAGCAGCTTGGATGTGGCAGCCACCAAAAACATTCAGTACTTC.

V and J are TRBV12-5 and TRBJ2-7; weak D call: TRBD1 (5 bases). The CDR3 is made up of 13 amino acids. V was shortened by 6 bases and J by 7 bases, with 16 bases between the two germline ends. In germline, CDR1 is LGHNT, CDR2 FRNRAP. The CDR3 sequence: CASGPRAGWEQYF. The CDR3 DNA is TGTGCTAGTGGCCCAAGGGCAGGGTGGGAGCAGTACTTC.

CDR3 residues: CASSYDRGAETQYF. The CDR3 DNA follows: TGTGCCAGCAGTTACGACCGGGGGGCGGAGACCCAGTACTTC. The V and J genes are TRBV6-2 or TRBV6-3 and TRBJ2-5; tentative D call: TRBD2 (7 bases). There are 14 residues in the CDR3. CDR1 and CDR2 from the germline V gene are MNHEY and SVGEGT. Trimming stripped 2 bases from V and 5 bases from J, with 12 bases between.

This clonotype occurred many times. A read error may explain this, as a much larger clone is one base away. The CDR3 coding sequence is TGTGCCAGCAGCGCCGGAGAGACCCAGTACTTC. This encodes CASSAGETQYF. The chain recombines TRBV7-6 with TRBJ2-5; D not resolved. V shed 5 bases and J shed 4 bases, with 5 bases lying between them. The V gene's germline CDR1 is SGHVS and CDR2 FNYEAQ. The CDR3 sequence is 11 residues long.

There are a few counts of this clonotype. This chain connects TRBV19 to TRBJ2-7, with 8 positions matching TRBD1. The CDR3 is made up of 17 amino acids. The J segment lost 5 bases and the V segment lost 7 bases, leaving 19 bases of the junction unmatched. Germline CDR1 is LNHDA and CDR2 is SQIVND (reference sequence). The CDR3 nucleotides are TGTGCCAGTAATAAGGGCAGGGGGCTTGGTAGACGGGACGAGCAGTACTTC. It translates to CASNKGRGLGRRDEQYF.

The chain employs TRBV6-5 and TRBJ2-1, with 10 positions matching TRBD2. CDR1 and CDR2 (germline): MNHEY, SVGAGI. The CDR3 is 16 amino acids. The J segment lost 6 bases and the V segment lost 0 bases, leaving 5 bases of the junction unmatched. This chain's CDR3 is CASSYSSSGRPNEQFF. The CDR3 bases are TGTGCCAGCAGTTACTCGAGTAGCGGGAGGCCCAATGAGCAGTTCTTC.

The genes are TRBV18 and TRBJ2-5, with 8 bases identical to TRBD2. Germline V CDR1 and CDR2: KGHSH, LQKENI. The V and J ends lost 4 bases and 5 bases, in that order; junction bases with no gene match: 3. CDR3 length: 13 amino acids. CDR3 bases: TGTGCCAGCTCACGGAAGCGGGAGGAGACCCAGTACTTC. Its translation: CASSRKREETQYF.

This chain joins TRBV18 and TRBJ1-1; D is undetermined. The CDR3 is 13 residues long. Trimming removed 3 bases from V and 1 base from J, with 6 bases in between. Per germline, CDR1 KGHSH and CDR2 LQKENI. CDR3 in amino acids: CASSPGSNTEAFF. CDR3 nucleotides: TGTGCCAGCTCACCGGGGTCGAACACTGAAGCTTTCTTT.

The table lists this clonotype with a few counts. The chain joins TRBV5-1 to TRBJ2-6; either TRBD1 or TRBD2 may supply D (5 bases each). Germline V gene sequence: CDR1 SGHRS, CDR2 YFSETQ. Trimming cost V 4 bases and J 0 bases, with 11 bases left between them. The CDR3 extends over 16 amino acids. The CDR3, as DNA: TGCGCCAGCAGCGACTACAGGAACTCTGGGGCCAACGTCCTGACTTTC. Residues: CASSDYRNSGANVLTF.

The rearrangement joins TRBV6-5 to TRBJ2-7; D unresolved. The germline V and J ends were trimmed by 8 bases and 3 bases, with 11 bases remaining between them. The CDR3 totals 12 residues. Germline loops: CDR1 MNHEY, CDR2 SVGAGI. DNA of the CDR3: TGTGCCAGCCAGTCCAGAGTCTACGAGCAGTACTTC. Translation: CASQSRVYEQYF.